Listed below are T cell receptor beta chains from one sample, sequenced in a study of lymphopenia after photon versus proton radiotherapy. Method: immunoSEQ multiplex PCR; TCRdb's copy keeps in-frame clones and lacks some. The sample contains 35,000 to 40,000 clones, about 85% of which appear only once. Sequenced material: peripheral blood, taken from a patient treated with photon-based radiotherapy. The receptors were sampled from a man aged 45-65 years with gastric cancer. Each CDR3 is given with its conserved first and last residue. D genes are given only for firm matches. Only some rows state a clone size, as once, few, many or a class for expanded clones.

D: -; J: TRBJ2-3; V: TRBV7-2; size: -; CDR3: CASSYAFTGARSTDTQYF; DNA: TGTGCCAGCAGCTACGCCTTTACGGGGGCTAGGAGCACAGATACGCAGTATTTT
D: -; J: TRBJ2-7; V: TRBV19; size: -; CDR3: CASSIPGVLYEQYF; DNA: TGTGCCAGTAGTATCCCCGGGGTCCTCTACGAGCAGTACTTC
D: TRBD2; J: TRBJ2-1; V: TRBV19; size: -; CDR3: CASSITSGRAGEQFF; DNA: TGTGCCAGTAGTATCACTAGCGGGAGGGCCGGTGAGCAGTTCTTC
D: TRBD1; J: TRBJ1-4; V: TRBV2; size: -; CDR3: CASSEGQGVYEKLFF; DNA: TGTGCCAGCAGCGAGGGACAGGGGGTTTATGAAAAACTGTTTTTT
D: TRBD1; J: TRBJ2-7; V: TRBV27; size: once; CDR3: CASKYGQGGYEQYF; DNA: TGTGCCAGCAAGTATGGACAGGGTGGCTACGAGCAGTACTTC
D: TRBD1; J: TRBJ2-5; V: TRBV19; size: -; CDR3: CASTTRDRGLETQYF; DNA: TGTGCCAGTACGACTCGGGACAGGGGGCTGGAGACCCAGTACTTC
D: TRBD2; J: TRBJ2-1; V: TRBV5-1; size: once; CDR3: CASSLDSGRGNEQFF; DNA: TGCGCCAGCAGCTTGGACAGCGGGAGAGGGAATGAGCAGTTCTTC
D: TRBD1; J: TRBJ1-1; V: TRBV27; size: -; CDR3: CASSFGQGAKLYTEAFF; DNA: TGTGCCAGCAGTTTCGGGCAGGGGGCGAAATTGTACACTGAAGCTTTCTTT
D: TRBD1; J: TRBJ1-4; V: TRBV10-3; size: -; CDR3: CAISAGTGDKLFF; DNA: TGTGCCATCAGTGCAGGGACAGGAGACAAACTGTTTTTT
D: -; J: TRBJ1-4; V: TRBV6-5; size: -; CDR3: CAVGSWATNEKLFF; DNA: TGTGCCGTTGGGTCTTGGGCAACTAATGAAAAACTGTTTTTT
D: -; J: TRBJ2-2; V: TRBV10-1; size: -; CDR3: CASSLYTGELFF; DNA: TGCGCCAGCAGCCTTTACACCGGGGAGCTGTTTTTT
D: TRBD1; J: TRBJ1-2; V: TRBV18; size: -; CDR3: CASSPGRTGMKYGYTF; DNA: TGTGCCAGCTCACCAGGTCGGACAGGGATGAAGTATGGCTACACCTTC
D: -; J: TRBJ2-3; V: TRBV7-9; size: -; CDR3: CASSLDRDTDTQYF; DNA: TGTGCCAGCAGCTTAGACAGAGACACAGATACGCAGTATTTT
D: -; J: TRBJ2-1; V: TRBV10-3; size: -; CDR3: CAIMRDNEQFF; DNA: TGTGCCATCATGCGGGACAATGAGCAGTTCTTC
D: -; J: TRBJ1-1; V: TRBV29-1; size: -; CDR3: CSVEPGRTEAFF; DNA: TGCAGCGTTGAACCAGGGAGGACTGAAGCTTTCTTT
D: -; J: TRBJ2-7; V: TRBV5-4; size: -; CDR3: CASSTKRRAEGYEQYF; DNA: TGTGCCAGCAGCACCAAACGAAGGGCGGAAGGCTACGAGCAGTACTTC
D: TRBD1; J: TRBJ1-1; V: TRBV19; size: -; CDR3: CASSIRDRPEAFF; DNA: TGTGCCAGTAGTATCCGGGACAGACCCGAAGCTTTCTTT
D: -; J: TRBJ2-1; V: TRBV11-1; size: -; CDR3: CASSLARLSYNEQFF; DNA: TGTGCCAGCAGCTTAGCCCGCCTCTCCTACAATGAGCAGTTCTTC
D: -; J: TRBJ2-3; V: TRBV6-5; size: once; CDR3: CASSQGMNTQYF; DNA: TGTGCCAGCAGCCAGGGGATGAATACGCAGTATTTT
D: TRBD1; J: TRBJ1-5; V: TRBV2; size: once; CDR3: CASREGQGVYQPQHF; DNA: TGTGCCAGCAGAGAGGGACAGGGGGTTTATCAGCCCCAGCATTTT
D: TRBD2; J: TRBJ2-7; V: TRBV18; size: -; CDR3: CASSPLSGSNYEQYF; DNA: TGTGCCAGCTCACCCCTTAGCGGGAGTAACTACGAGCAGTACTTC
D: TRBD2; J: TRBJ2-5; V: TRBV5-4; size: -; CDR3: CASSSGGLAGVETQYF; DNA: TGTGCCAGCAGCTCAGGGGGACTAGCGGGAGTAGAGACCCAGTACTTC
D: -; J: TRBJ2-5; V: TRBV23-1; size: -; CDR3: CASSSPDSGRKETQYF; DNA: TGCGCCAGCAGCTCCCCCGACAGCGGTCGAAAAGAGACCCAGTACTTC
D: -; J: TRBJ1-2; V: TRBV29-1; size: -; CDR3: CSVVRPGDYGYTF; DNA: TGCAGCGTTGTACGACCAGGGGACTATGGCTACACCTTC